This is a list of T cell receptor beta chains from one sample in a study of cytomegalovirus exposure and HLA in healthy donors. Assay used: immunoSEQ multiplex PCR; TCRdb lists only in-frame clones, some missing. The sample includes about 160,000 clones, 75% to 90% seen only once; the top ten take approximately 6.7%. The sample was PBMCs. The receptors were gathered from a male donor in good health and CMV-seropositive. CDR3s include the opening cysteine and the closing phenylalanine or tryptophan. A D gene is named only where the DNA matches it firmly. For some rows the clone size is stated as once, few or many, or as a class when expanded; others skip it.

size	length	D	V	J	DNA	CDR3
NA	13	NA	TRBV27	TRBJ1-1	TGTGCCAGCAGTTCGGGGGAACGAGCTGAAGCTTTCTTT	CASSSGERAEAFF
NA	14	NA	TRBV7-6	TRBJ2-3	TGTGCCAGCAGCTTAGGAGCTAGCACAGATACGCAGTATTTT	CASSLGASTDTQYF
NA	15	TRBD2	TRBV27	TRBJ2-1	TGTGCCAGCAGGGGTAGCGGGGGTCACTCGAATGAGCAGTTCTTC	CASRGSGGHSNEQFF
NA	16	TRBD2	TRBV28	TRBJ2-1	TGTGCCAGCAGTTTAGGGCCTAGCGGGAGCCCCCATGAGCAGTTCTTC	CASSLGPSGSPHEQFF
NA	16	NA	TRBV27	TRBJ2-6	TGTGCCAGCAGTTTATCGGCGGGCCCAGGGGCCAACGTCCTGACTTTC	CASSLSAGPGANVLTF
few	14	TRBD1	TRBV6-1	TRBJ1-2	TGTGCCAGCAGAGACAGGGGGGATAGCTATGGCTACACCTTC	CASRDRGDSYGYTF
NA	15	TRBD1	TRBV7-9	TRBJ2-1	TGTGCCAGCAGCTCCCGGGACAGGGATTACAATGAGCAGTTCTTC	CASSSRDRDYNEQFF
few	15	TRBD2	TRBV6-4	TRBJ2-3	TGTGCCAGCAGCAGACTAGCGGGAGCGACAGATACGCAGTATTTT	CASSRLAGATDTQYF
NA	13	TRBD2	TRBV19	TRBJ2-1	TGTGCCAGTAGAGGGACTACCCACAATGAGCAGTTCTTC	CASRGTTHNEQFF
NA	12	NA	TRBV29-1	TRBJ1-1	TGCAGCGTGTCCAGGGTTAACACTGAAGCTTTCTTT	CSVSRVNTEAFF
NA	16	TRBD1	TRBV6-1	TRBJ1-5	TGTGCCAGCAGTGGGGAGACAGGGTCGGTCAATCAGCCCCAGCATTTT	CASSGETGSVNQPQHF
NA	16	TRBD1	TRBV6-6	TRBJ2-2	TGTGCCAGCAGTTACTCGAGGACAGGTATCACCGGGGAGCTGTTTTTT	CASSYSRTGITGELFF
NA	14	TRBD2	TRBV6-5	TRBJ2-3	TGTGTCAGCAGGACTAGCGGGAGACGAGATACGCAGTATTTT	CVSRTSGRRDTQYF
NA	15	NA	TRBV27	TRBJ2-1	TGTGCCAGCAGTTTGTGGTCCAACTCTTACAATGAGCAGTTCTTC	CASSLWSNSYNEQFF
NA	14	TRBD2	TRBV7-9	TRBJ2-7	TGTGCCAGCAGCCCCGGGACTAGCGGCTACGAGCAGTACTTC	CASSPGTSGYEQYF
NA	15	TRBD2	TRBV9	TRBJ2-7	TGTGCCAGCAGCGTAGCGGCTAGCGGGAGCTACGAGCAGTACTTC	CASSVAASGSYEQYF
NA	13	NA	TRBV6-1	TRBJ2-7	TGTGCCAGCAGACACCCAGGAAGCTACGAGCAGTACTTC	CASRHPGSYEQYF
NA	12	NA	TRBV30	TRBJ2-7	TGTGCCTGGAGTCGCAAGAGTAACGAGCAGTACTTC	CAWSRKSNEQYF
few	15	NA	TRBV19	TRBJ2-3	TGTGCCAGTAGTATGGTAGGGACAAGCACAGATACGCAGTATTTT	CASSMVGTSTDTQYF
NA	14	NA	TRBV6-1	TRBJ1-5	TGTGCCAGCAGCCCCCAGGGGTACAATCAGCCCCAGCATTTT	CASSPQGYNQPQHF
NA	15	NA	TRBV4-3	TRBJ2-3	TGCGCCAGCAGCCAACAGACTGGATCTGGGGATACGCAGTATTTT	CASSQQTGSGDTQYF
NA	17	TRBD2	TRBV10-3	TRBJ2-1	TGTGCCATCAGTGAGTCGACGGCTAGCGGGAGGGTTAATGAGCAGTTCTTC	CAISESTASGRVNEQFF
few	15	NA	TRBV7-9	TRBJ2-6	TGTGCCAGCAGCCGGGGATGGGCTGGGGCCAACGTCCTGACTTTC	CASSRGWAGANVLTF
NA	17	TRBD2	TRBV19	TRBJ2-5	TGTGCCAGTAGTATAGTTGCTAGCGGGAGAGGGGTGGAGACCCAGTACTTC	CASSIVASGRGVETQYF
NA	15	TRBD1	TRBV5-6	TRBJ2-5	TGTGCCAGCAGCTTGCCACAGGGGACAGCCGAGGCCCAGTACTTC	CASSLPQGTAEAQYF
NA	15	NA	TRBV2	TRBJ1-4	TGTGCCAGCAGTGAATTAGGGGGACTAATGAAGAAACTGTTTTTT	CASSELGGLMKKLFF
once	15	NA	TRBV11-2	TRBJ2-3	TGTGCCAGCAGCTTAGCTCGGGTCGGGGGAGATACGCAGTATTTT	CASSLARVGGDTQYF